This TCR beta chain emerged from a study of OX40 agonist ivuxolimab in advanced cancers. Method: immunoSEQ multiplex PCR; TCRdb's copy keeps in-frame clones and lacks some. The table records about 150,000 clones, 94% of them present only once. Trimming took 3 bases from V and 4 from J; bases not matched to a gene: 6. The germline V gene encodes CDR1 SGHAT and CDR2 FQNNGV. The CDR3 contains 15 residues. The sequence derives from an adult with an advanced solid tumor such as melanoma, head and neck, liver or kidney cancer. The source material was CD4+ or CD8+ T cells sorted from blood, sampled in a trial of the OX40 agonist ivuxolimab. The chain couples TRBV11-2 to TRBJ2-1, with 7 nucleotides matching TRBD1. The CDR3 region is CASSLETGSYNEQFF. CDR3 nucleotides: TGTGCCAGCAGCTTGGAGACAGGGTCGTACAATGAGCAGTTCTTC.